A selection of T cell receptor delta chains follows, all from one sample in a study of human gamma delta and Vdelta1 T cells. TCRdb fed the PCR reads into CATT to redo clone calling. The data hold some 14,000 delta-chain clones, with around 50% observed a single time. These receptors are not linked to any known antigen. The sample consisted of Vdelta1 gamma-delta T cells from blood grown in culture (DOT cells). The receptors stem from a human donor in good health. Both conserved end residues are part of each CDR3. The D gene is left open where the match is weak. Size is stated for part of the rows, as once, few or many counts, or as a class when the clone is expanded.

abundance: NA
v_gene: TRDV1
d_gene: NA
j_gene: TRDJ1
CDR3nt: TGTGCTCTTGGGCATCCTTCCCCCTTGTACTGGCCCGATAAACTCATCTTT
CDR3aa: CALGHPSPLYWPDKLIF

abundance: NA
v_gene: TRDV1
d_gene: TRDD3
j_gene: TRDJ1
CDR3nt: TGTGCTCTTCCTTCCCGACTGGGGGATAGGGCCGATAAACTCATCTTT
CDR3aa: CALPSRLGDRADKLIF

abundance: NA
v_gene: TRDV1
d_gene: TRDD3
j_gene: TRDJ1
CDR3nt: TGTGCTCTTGGGGAACTAGTCCCCTCCCTGGTACTGGGGGTGTACACCGATAAACTCATCTTT
CDR3aa: CALGELVPSLVLGVYTDKLIF

abundance: NA
v_gene: TRDV1
d_gene: NA
j_gene: TRDJ1
CDR3nt: TGTGCTCTTGGGGCCCTGAGAACCTTAAATATCACCGATAAACTCATCTTT
CDR3aa: CALGALRTLNITDKLIF

abundance: NA
v_gene: TRDV1
d_gene: NA
j_gene: TRDJ3
CDR3nt: TGTGCTCTTGGGGAGCCTCCTTCCTACGACTGGGGGTCGAGCTCCTGGGACACCCGACAGATGTTTTTC
CDR3aa: CALGEPPSYDWGSSSWDTRQMFF

abundance: NA
v_gene: TRDV1
d_gene: TRDD3
j_gene: TRDJ1
CDR3nt: TGTGCTCTTGGGGAAAAGAGGGGGGGACTTTTCAAATTTACTGGGGGATACCCCGGGGACGATAAACTCATCTTT
CDR3aa: CALGEKRGGLFKFTGGYPGDDKLIF

abundance: medium-sized
v_gene: TRDV1
d_gene: NA
j_gene: TRDJ1
CDR3nt: TGTGCTCTTGGGGGCGCTTCCTACGGTATGGGTTTGGGGGATCCGTACACCGATAAACTCATCTTT
CDR3aa: CALGGASYGMGLGDPYTDKLIF

abundance: few
v_gene: TRDV1
d_gene: TRDD3
j_gene: TRDJ1
CDR3nt: TGTGCTCTTGGGGAACTTACTCATTCCTACGACTGGGGATACGTTGTGCTCATCTTT
CDR3aa: CALGELTHSYDWGYVVLIF

abundance: NA
v_gene: TRDV1
d_gene: TRDD3
j_gene: TRDJ1
CDR3nt: TGTGCTCTTGGGAAGGGGGGATACGCGTATTCCGATAAACTCATCTTT
CDR3aa: CALGKGGYAYSDKLIF

abundance: NA
v_gene: TRDV1
d_gene: TRDD3
j_gene: TRDJ1
CDR3nt: TGTGCTCTTGGGGAACCACATTCCTACCATACTGGGGGATACGTAACCGATAAACTCATCTTT
CDR3aa: CALGEPHSYHTGGYVTDKLIF

abundance: few
v_gene: TRDV1
d_gene: NA
j_gene: TRDJ1
CDR3nt: TGTGCTCTTGGGGAACTTTCCTGGGAGGGACTCCGGGCCACCGATAAACTCATCTTT
CDR3aa: CALGELSWEGLRATDKLIF

abundance: NA
v_gene: TRDV1
d_gene: TRDD3
j_gene: TRDJ1
CDR3nt: TGTGCTCTTGGGGAGCCCCCCAGTGGGGGATACGAGGATAAACTCATCTTT
CDR3aa: CALGEPPSGGYEDKLIF

abundance: NA
v_gene: TRDV1
d_gene: NA
j_gene: TRDJ4
CDR3nt: TGTGCTCTTGGGGAAGGGGCCGGGGGGAAAGCCCTGATCTTT
CDR3aa: CALGEGAGGKALIF

abundance: NA
v_gene: TRDV1
d_gene: TRDD3
j_gene: TRDJ4
CDR3nt: TGTGCTCTTGGGGCGAGGCCTTCCGCAATACTGGGGGAATCCACCAGACCCCTGATCTTT
CDR3aa: CALGARPSAILGESTRPLIF

abundance: few
v_gene: TRDV1
d_gene: TRDD3
j_gene: TRDJ1
CDR3nt: TGTGCTCTTGGGGAAGAACTGGGGGATCCCACTTACACCGATAAACTCATCTTT
CDR3aa: CALGEELGDPTYTDKLIF

abundance: medium-sized
v_gene: TRDV1
d_gene: TRDD3
j_gene: TRDJ1
CDR3nt: TGTGCTCTTGGGGAACTCTCAATCTTCCTACCCCAAGTACTGGGGGATACACACCGAAACACCGATAAACTCATCTTT
CDR3aa: CALGELSIFLPQVLGDTHRNTDKLIF

abundance: NA
v_gene: TRDV1
d_gene: TRDD3
j_gene: TRDJ1
CDR3nt: TGTGCTCTTGGGGAACCAAGCACGGACCTACCTCAACGCCTGGGGGATACACCACTTAAACTCATCTTT
CDR3aa: CALGEPSTDLPQRLGDTPLKLIF

abundance: NA
v_gene: TRDV1
d_gene: NA
j_gene: TRDJ1
CDR3nt: TGTGCTCTTGGGGAACTCCCGGAAAAAGTGTTGGTACCCACCGATAAACTCATCTTT
CDR3aa: CALGELPEKVLVPTDKLIF

abundance: NA
v_gene: TRDV1
d_gene: TRDD3
j_gene: TRDJ1
CDR3nt: TGTGCTCTTGGGGTGGGGGGTTACTGGGGGTCTAGCTTCGAAGAACTTGGCACCGATAAACTCATCTTT
CDR3aa: CALGVGGYWGSSFEELGTDKLIF

abundance: NA
v_gene: TRDV1
d_gene: NA
j_gene: TRDJ1
CDR3nt: TGTGCTCTTGGGGACCATTTCCCCGGGGGGTACACCGATAAACTCATCTTT
CDR3aa: CALGDHFPGGYTDKLIF

abundance: few
v_gene: TRDV1
d_gene: NA
j_gene: TRDJ1
CDR3nt: TGTGCTCTTGGGGAACTAGTCCCTACCGATAAACTCATCTTT
CDR3aa: CALGELVPTDKLIF

abundance: NA
v_gene: TRDV1
d_gene: TRDD3
j_gene: TRDJ1
CDR3nt: TGTGCTCTTGGGGAAGTAGTAGGGTCCCCAGGCCCCGAGGGGGGATCGGAAAGCGCCGATAAACTCATCTTT
CDR3aa: CALGEVVGSPGPEGGSESADKLIF

abundance: NA
v_gene: TRDV1
d_gene: TRDD3
j_gene: TRDJ1
CDR3nt: TGTGCTCTTGGGGAATGTGTCTCCGCCTCGTACTGGGGGATAGAGGGGGATAAACTCATCTTT
CDR3aa: CALGECVSASYWGIEGDKLIF

abundance: few
v_gene: TRDV1
d_gene: NA
j_gene: TRDJ1
CDR3nt: TGTGCTCTTGGGGAACGAATCTACGTCCCCCAGACGTTCACCGATAAACTCATCTTT
CDR3aa: CALGERIYVPQTFTDKLIF

abundance: NA
v_gene: TRDV1
d_gene: TRDD3
j_gene: TRDJ1
CDR3nt: TGTGCTCTTGGGGGACACCTGTCAACGGAACGACTGGGGGACTATGTTTCCGATAAACTCATCTTT
CDR3aa: CALGGHLSTERLGDYVSDKLIF

abundance: few
v_gene: TRAV36/DV7
d_gene: NA
j_gene: TRDJ1
CDR3nt: TGTGCAGGAGGGAATACCAACACCGATAAACTCATCTTT
CDR3aa: CAGGNTNTDKLIF

abundance: NA
v_gene: TRDV1
d_gene: TRDD3
j_gene: TRDJ1
CDR3nt: TGTGCTCTTGGGGAGGGCGGGATCCGGATACTGGGGGACTCCTCACACACCGATAAACTCATCTTT
CDR3aa: CALGEGGIRILGDSSHTDKLIF

abundance: NA
v_gene: TRDV1
d_gene: TRDD3
j_gene: TRDJ1
CDR3nt: TGTGCTCTTGGGGAACAAAAATATAAACTCCCCGACGTGGGGGATACGCTTAACACCGATAAACTCATCTTT
CDR3aa: CALGEQKYKLPDVGDTLNTDKLIF

abundance: NA
v_gene: TRDV1
d_gene: NA
j_gene: TRDJ1
CDR3nt: TGTGCTCTTGGGGAAGGGCTTCGTCACCTACCCTCCACCGATAAACTCATCTTT
CDR3aa: CALGEGLRHLPSTDKLIF

abundance: NA
v_gene: TRDV1
d_gene: NA
j_gene: TRDJ1
CDR3nt: TGTGCTCTTGGGGCGGGCCTACCAGGGTACACCGATAAACTCATCTTT
CDR3aa: CALGAGLPGYTDKLIF

abundance: few
v_gene: TRDV1
d_gene: NA
j_gene: TRDJ1
CDR3nt: TGTGCTCTTGGGGAAGGGGGCACCTCGGGGCTACTCACCGATAAACTCATCTTT
CDR3aa: CALGEGGTSGLLTDKLIF

abundance: NA
v_gene: TRDV1
d_gene: TRDD3
j_gene: TRDJ1
CDR3nt: TGTGCTCTTGGGGAAGCTTGTAGTACTGGGGGATGCACCGATAAACTCATCTTT
CDR3aa: CALGEACSTGGCTDKLIF

abundance: few
v_gene: TRDV1
d_gene: NA
j_gene: TRDJ1
CDR3nt: TGTGCTCTTGGGGAACCCCCCTTCCTCCGAGTGGGGGACACCGATAAACTCATCTTT
CDR3aa: CALGEPPFLRVGDTDKLIF

abundance: few
v_gene: TRDV1
d_gene: NA
j_gene: TRDJ1
CDR3nt: TGTGCTCTTGGGGACCTCCAGTCTTGGGAGATGAGACTAAGGTACACCGATAAACTCATCTTT
CDR3aa: CALGDLQSWEMRLRYTDKLIF

abundance: NA
v_gene: TRDV1
d_gene: NA
j_gene: TRDJ1
CDR3nt: TGTGCTCTTGGCGGATTGAGTAACCTGTACACCGATAAACTCATCTTT
CDR3aa: CALGGLSNLYTDKLIF

abundance: few
v_gene: TRDV1
d_gene: TRDD3
j_gene: TRDJ1
CDR3nt: TGTGCTCTTGGGGAAGGTCAAGTCTCCCTGGGGGTTACCTTGAGCCGCTACACCGATAAACTCATCTTT
CDR3aa: CALGEGQVSLGVTLSRYTDKLIF

abundance: NA
v_gene: TRDV1
d_gene: TRDD3
j_gene: TRDJ1
CDR3nt: TGTGCTCTTGCTCCGGTGTGGACTGGGGGATACCCCCCCCCGATTTACAACGATAAACTCATCTTT
CDR3aa: CALAPVWTGGYPPPIYNDKLIF

abundance: NA
v_gene: TRDV1
d_gene: NA
j_gene: TRDJ1
CDR3nt: TGTGCTCTTGGGGAAGGTGCCCGGCCTTCCTACGAATTGTGTGGCGGACTGGGGGACGAAAAACAGTACACCGATAAACTCATCTTT
CDR3aa: CALGEGARPSYELCGGLGDEKQYTDKLIF

abundance: once
v_gene: TRDV1
d_gene: NA
j_gene: TRDJ1
CDR3nt: TGTGCTCTTGGGTCAAACGATTCCTACACCGTACTGGGCCTCCTATACGATAAACTCATCTTT
CDR3aa: CALGSNDSYTVLGLLYDKLIF

abundance: NA
v_gene: TRDV1
d_gene: NA
j_gene: TRDJ1
CDR3nt: TGTGCTCTCTTTTCTCATTCCGGCGAGTACACCGATAAACTCATCTTT
CDR3aa: CALFSHSGEYTDKLIF

abundance: NA
v_gene: TRDV2
d_gene: TRDD3
j_gene: TRDJ1
CDR3nt: TGTGCCTGTTGTGGGGGATGTTACACCGATAAACTCATCTTT
CDR3aa: CACCGGCYTDKLIF

abundance: NA
v_gene: TRDV1
d_gene: TRDD3
j_gene: TRDJ1
CDR3nt: TGTGCTCTTGGGGAACTCATAGAACCTACAGGGTTGGGGGATACGCGGAATAAACTCATCTTT
CDR3aa: CALGELIEPTGLGDTRNKLIF

abundance: NA
v_gene: TRDV1
d_gene: TRDD3
j_gene: TRDJ1
CDR3nt: TGTGCTCTTGGGGAACGCACTGGGGGATACGCAATACGTGGGAATAAACTCATCTTT
CDR3aa: CALGERTGGYAIRGNKLIF

abundance: NA
v_gene: TRDV1
d_gene: NA
j_gene: TRDJ1
CDR3nt: TGTGCTCTTGGGGAACGTCCTAGTACTGGTAAACTCATCTTT
CDR3aa: CALGERPSTGKLIF

abundance: NA
v_gene: TRDV1
d_gene: TRDD3
j_gene: TRDJ1
CDR3nt: TGTGCTCTTGGGGAAGCACGGATCCTAAGGTCTACTGGGGGTCGCACCGATAAACTCATCTTT
CDR3aa: CALGEARILRSTGGRTDKLIF

abundance: NA
v_gene: TRDV1
d_gene: TRDD3
j_gene: TRDJ1
CDR3nt: TGTGCTCTTGGGGAGCCTCCAAATTTCGACTGGGGCAACACCGATAAACTCATCTTT
CDR3aa: CALGEPPNFDWGNTDKLIF

abundance: NA
v_gene: TRDV1
d_gene: NA
j_gene: TRDJ1
CDR3nt: TGTGCTCTTGGGGAGACTGATCTCCGGGTTCGAAAACTCATCTTT
CDR3aa: CALGETDLRVRKLIF

abundance: medium-sized
v_gene: TRDV1
d_gene: NA
j_gene: TRDJ1
CDR3nt: TGTGCTCTTGGGGACTCCACTCCATCATTCCTAACCATCTCAAGGTGCACCGATAAACTCATCTTT
CDR3aa: CALGDSTPSFLTISRCTDKLIF